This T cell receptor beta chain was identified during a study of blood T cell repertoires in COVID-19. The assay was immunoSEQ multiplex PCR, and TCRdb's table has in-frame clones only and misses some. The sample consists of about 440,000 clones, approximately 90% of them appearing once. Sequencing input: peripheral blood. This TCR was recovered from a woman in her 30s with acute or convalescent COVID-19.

The CDR3 sequence is CSVGERGGPETQYF. CDR3 DNA sequence: TGCAGCGTTGGGGAGCGGGGGGGCCCTGAGACCCAGTACTTC. This rearrangement joins TRBV29-1 to TRBJ2-5; TRBD2 matches 10 bases. The CDR3 sequence is 14 residues long. The trim removed 4 bases at V and 5 bases at J, leaving 7 bases unmatched. CDR1 is SQVTM, CDR2 ANQGSEA, per germline.